The clone carrying this TCR beta chain occurred a few times. Time point specified: patch test 2, 6 weeks after DPC sensitization. Treatment here: therapeutic diphenylcyclopropenone sensitization with weekly scalp DPC. The sample comes from a study of human T cells and chemical hapten exposure. The CDR3 covers 14 residues. Trimming cost V 1 base and J 3 bases, with 9 bases left between them. CDR1 and CDR2 (germline): SGHTA, FQGTGA. One entry per CDR3 protein, called by TCRdb with MiXCR from the RACE reads. The top ten hold 1.6% of the sample, which has 80,000 to 95,000 distinct CDR3 sequences, roughly 11% seen once.

This sample comprised whole blood, obtained in connection with sensitization to the hapten diphenylcyclopropenone (DPC). This TCR was recovered from a young man with alopecia areata. Some clones in this sample may be carry-over from other donors' samples. V and J are TRBV7-3 and TRBJ1-1; the D gene is possibly TRBD1 (5 bases). The CDR3 nucleotides read TGTGCCAGCAGCTTAATGGGGCAAGACACTGAAGCTTTCTTT. Protein product: CASSLMGQDTEAFF.